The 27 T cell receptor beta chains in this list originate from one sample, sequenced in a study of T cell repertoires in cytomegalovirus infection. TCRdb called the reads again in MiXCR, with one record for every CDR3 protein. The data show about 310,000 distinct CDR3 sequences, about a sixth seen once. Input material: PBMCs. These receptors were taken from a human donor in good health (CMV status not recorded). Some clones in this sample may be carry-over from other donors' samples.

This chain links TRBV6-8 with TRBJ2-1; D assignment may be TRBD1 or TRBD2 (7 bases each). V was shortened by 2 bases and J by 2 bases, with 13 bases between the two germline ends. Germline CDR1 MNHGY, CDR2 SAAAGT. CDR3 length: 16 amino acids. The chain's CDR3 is CASSYAGDRAYNEQFF. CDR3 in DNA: TGTGCCAGCAGTTACGCGGGGGACAGAGCCTACAATGAGCAGTTCTTC.

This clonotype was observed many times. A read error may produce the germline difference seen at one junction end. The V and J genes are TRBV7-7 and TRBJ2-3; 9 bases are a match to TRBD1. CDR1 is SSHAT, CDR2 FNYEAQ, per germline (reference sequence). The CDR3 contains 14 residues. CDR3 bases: TGTGCTAGCAGCAAACAGGGGGCCGCAGATACGCAGTATTTT. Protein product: CASSKQGAADTQYF.

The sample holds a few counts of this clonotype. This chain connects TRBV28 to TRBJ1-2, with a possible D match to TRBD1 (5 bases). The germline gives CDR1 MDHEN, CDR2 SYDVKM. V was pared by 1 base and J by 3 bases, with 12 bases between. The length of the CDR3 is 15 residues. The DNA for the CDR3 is TGTGCCAGCAGTTTATTGGGGCCTTCGGACTATGGCTACACCTTC. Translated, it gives CASSLLGPSDYGYTF.

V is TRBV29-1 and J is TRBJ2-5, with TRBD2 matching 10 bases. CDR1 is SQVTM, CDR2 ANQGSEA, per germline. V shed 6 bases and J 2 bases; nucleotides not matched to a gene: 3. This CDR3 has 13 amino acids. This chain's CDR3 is CSVATSGQETQYF. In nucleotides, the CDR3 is TGCAGCGTCGCGACTAGCGGGCAAGAGACCCAGTACTTC.

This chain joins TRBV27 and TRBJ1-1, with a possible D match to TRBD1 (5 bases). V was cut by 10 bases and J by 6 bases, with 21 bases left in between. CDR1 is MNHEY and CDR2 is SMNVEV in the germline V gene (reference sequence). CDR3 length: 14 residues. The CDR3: CATGTTERSSEAFF. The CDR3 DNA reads TGTGCCACCGGGACGACAGAGAGGAGCTCTGAAGCTTTCTTT.

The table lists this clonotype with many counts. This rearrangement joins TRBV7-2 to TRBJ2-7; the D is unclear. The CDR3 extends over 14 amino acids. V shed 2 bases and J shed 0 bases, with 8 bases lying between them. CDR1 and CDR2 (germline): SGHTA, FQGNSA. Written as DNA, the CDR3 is TGTGCCAGCAGCTTACCATTTTCCTCCTACGAGCAGTACTTC. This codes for CASSLPFSSYEQYF.

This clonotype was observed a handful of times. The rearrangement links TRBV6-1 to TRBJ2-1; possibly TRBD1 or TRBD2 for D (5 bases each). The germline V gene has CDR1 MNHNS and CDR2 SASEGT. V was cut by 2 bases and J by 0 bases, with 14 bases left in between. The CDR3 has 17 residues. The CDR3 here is CASSERGGPSSYNEQFF. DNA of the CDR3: TGTGCCAGCAGTGAAAGGGGCGGGCCGAGCTCCTACAATGAGCAGTTCTTC.

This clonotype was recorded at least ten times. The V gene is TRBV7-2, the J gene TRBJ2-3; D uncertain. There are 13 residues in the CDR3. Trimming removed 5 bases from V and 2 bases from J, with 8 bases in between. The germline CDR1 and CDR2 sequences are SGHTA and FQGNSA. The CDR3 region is CASSRRATDTQYF. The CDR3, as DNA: TGTGCCAGCAGCCGCCGCGCCACAGATACGCAGTATTTT.

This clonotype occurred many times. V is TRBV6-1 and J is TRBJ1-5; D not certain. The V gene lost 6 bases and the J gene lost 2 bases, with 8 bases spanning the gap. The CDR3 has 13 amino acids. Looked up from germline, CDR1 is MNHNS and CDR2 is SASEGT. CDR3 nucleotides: TGTGCCAGCAGCGAGCGGGGCAATCAGCCCCAGCATTTT. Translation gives CASSERGNQPQHF.

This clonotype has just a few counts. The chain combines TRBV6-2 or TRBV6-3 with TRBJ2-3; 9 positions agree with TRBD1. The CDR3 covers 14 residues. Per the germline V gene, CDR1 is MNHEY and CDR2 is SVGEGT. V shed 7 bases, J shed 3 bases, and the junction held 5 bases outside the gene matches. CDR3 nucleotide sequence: TGTGCCAGCAAAGGGACAGGGTCAACAGATACGCAGTATTTT. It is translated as CASKGTGSTDTQYF.

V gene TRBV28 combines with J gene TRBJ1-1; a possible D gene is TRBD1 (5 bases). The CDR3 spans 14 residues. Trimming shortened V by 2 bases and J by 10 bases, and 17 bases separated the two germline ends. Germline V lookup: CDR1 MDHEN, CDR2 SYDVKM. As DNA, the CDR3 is TGTGCCAGCAGTTTAAGCCAGGGAGTTCTTAGAGCTTTCTTT. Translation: CASSLSQGVLRAFF.

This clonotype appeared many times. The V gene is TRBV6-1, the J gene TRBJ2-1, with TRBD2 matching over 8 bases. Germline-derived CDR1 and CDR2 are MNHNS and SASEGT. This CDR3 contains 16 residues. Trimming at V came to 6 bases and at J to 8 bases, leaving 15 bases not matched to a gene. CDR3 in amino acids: CASRNRRGGLYDEQFF. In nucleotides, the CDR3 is TGTGCCAGCAGAAACCGCCGGGGGGGCCTTTACGATGAGCAGTTCTTC.

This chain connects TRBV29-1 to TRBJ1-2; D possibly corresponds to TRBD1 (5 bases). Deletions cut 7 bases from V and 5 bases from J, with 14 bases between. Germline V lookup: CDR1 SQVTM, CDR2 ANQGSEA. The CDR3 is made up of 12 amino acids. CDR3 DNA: TGCAGCGCCGAGATCAGGGAATATGGCTACACCTTC. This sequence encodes CSAEIREYGYTF.

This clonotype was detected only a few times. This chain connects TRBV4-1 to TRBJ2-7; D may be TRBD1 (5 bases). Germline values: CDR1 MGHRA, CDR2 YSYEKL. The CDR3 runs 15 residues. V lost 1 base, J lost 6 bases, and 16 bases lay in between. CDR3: CASSQVGPGPREQYF. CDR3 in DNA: TGCGCCAGCAGCCAAGTCGGGCCAGGGCCCCGCGAGCAGTACTTC.

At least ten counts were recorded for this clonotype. DNA of the CDR3: TGTGCCAGCAGCTTTATGGTGAACAGCGGTTATGGCTACACCTTC. It encodes CASSFMVNSGYGYTF. The chain is built from TRBV7-2 and TRBJ1-2; D is unclear. V was clipped by 3 bases and J by 5 bases, with 16 bases between them. The CDR3 is made up of 15 amino acids. In germline, CDR1 is SGHTA, CDR2 FQGNSA.

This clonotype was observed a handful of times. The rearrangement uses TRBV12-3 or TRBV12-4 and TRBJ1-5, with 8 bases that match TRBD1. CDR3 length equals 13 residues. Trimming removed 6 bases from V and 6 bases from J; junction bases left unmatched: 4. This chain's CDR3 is CASRAGGSQPQHF. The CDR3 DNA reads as TGTGCCAGCAGGGCAGGGGGCAGTCAGCCCCAGCATTTT.

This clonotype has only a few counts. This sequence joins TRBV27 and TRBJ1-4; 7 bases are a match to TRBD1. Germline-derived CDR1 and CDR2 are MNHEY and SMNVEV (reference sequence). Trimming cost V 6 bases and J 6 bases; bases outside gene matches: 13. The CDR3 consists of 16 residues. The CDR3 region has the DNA TGTGCCAGCAGGGGCTACAGGGGTCCCAGTCATGAAAAACTGTTTTTT. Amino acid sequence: CASRGYRGPSHEKLFF.

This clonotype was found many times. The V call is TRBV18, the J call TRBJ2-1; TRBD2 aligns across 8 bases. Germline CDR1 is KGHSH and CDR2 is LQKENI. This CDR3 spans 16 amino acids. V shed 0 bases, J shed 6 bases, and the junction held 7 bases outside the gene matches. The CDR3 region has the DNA TGTGCCAGCTCACCACCGGGAGGGACTAGTATCAATGAGCAGTTCTTC. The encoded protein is CASSPPGGTSINEQFF.

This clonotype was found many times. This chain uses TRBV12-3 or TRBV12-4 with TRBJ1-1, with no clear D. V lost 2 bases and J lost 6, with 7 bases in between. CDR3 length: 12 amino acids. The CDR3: CASSLMLAEAFF. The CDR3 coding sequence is TGTGCCAGCAGTTTAATGTTAGCTGAAGCTTTCTTT.

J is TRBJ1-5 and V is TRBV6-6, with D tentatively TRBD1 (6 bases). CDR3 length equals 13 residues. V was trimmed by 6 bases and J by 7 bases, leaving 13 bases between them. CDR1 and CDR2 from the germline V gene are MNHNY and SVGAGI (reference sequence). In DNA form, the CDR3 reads TGTGCCAGCAGCCCGAACAGGGTCCAGCCCCAGCATTTT. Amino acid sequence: CASSPNRVQPQHF.

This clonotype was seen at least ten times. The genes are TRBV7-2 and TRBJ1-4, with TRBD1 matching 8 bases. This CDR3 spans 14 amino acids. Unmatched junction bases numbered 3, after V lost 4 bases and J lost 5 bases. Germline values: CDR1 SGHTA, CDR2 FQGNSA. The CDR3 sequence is CASSYDRGNEKLFF. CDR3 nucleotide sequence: TGTGCCAGCAGCTACGACAGGGGCAATGAAAAACTGTTTTTT.

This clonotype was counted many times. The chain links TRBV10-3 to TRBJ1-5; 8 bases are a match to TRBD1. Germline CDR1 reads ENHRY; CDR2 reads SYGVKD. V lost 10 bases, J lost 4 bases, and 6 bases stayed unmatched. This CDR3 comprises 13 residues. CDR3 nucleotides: TGTGCCACTTCGGACAGGGATAATCAGCCCCAGCATTTT. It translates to CATSDRDNQPQHF.

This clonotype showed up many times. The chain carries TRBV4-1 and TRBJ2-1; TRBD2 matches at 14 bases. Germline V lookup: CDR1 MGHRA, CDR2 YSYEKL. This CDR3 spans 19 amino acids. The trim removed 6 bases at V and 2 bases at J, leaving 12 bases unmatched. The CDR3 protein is CASSLLGLAGAPTYNEQFF. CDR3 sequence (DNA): TGCGCCAGCAGTCTTTTGGGACTAGCGGGGGCCCCAACCTACAATGAGCAGTTCTTC.

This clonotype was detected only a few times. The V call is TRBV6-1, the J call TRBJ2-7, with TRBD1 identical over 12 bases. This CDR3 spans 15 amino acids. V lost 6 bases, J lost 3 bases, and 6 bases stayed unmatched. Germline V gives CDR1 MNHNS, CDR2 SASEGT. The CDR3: CASRLGTGGYYEQYF. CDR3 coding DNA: TGTGCCAGCAGACTCGGGACAGGGGGCTACTACGAGCAGTACTTC.

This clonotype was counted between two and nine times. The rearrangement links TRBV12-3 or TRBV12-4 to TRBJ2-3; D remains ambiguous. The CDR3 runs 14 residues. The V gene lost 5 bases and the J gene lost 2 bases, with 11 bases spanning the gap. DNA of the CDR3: TGTGCCAGCAGTCCCCTGTCGAACACAGATACGCAGTATTTT. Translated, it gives CASSPLSNTDTQYF.

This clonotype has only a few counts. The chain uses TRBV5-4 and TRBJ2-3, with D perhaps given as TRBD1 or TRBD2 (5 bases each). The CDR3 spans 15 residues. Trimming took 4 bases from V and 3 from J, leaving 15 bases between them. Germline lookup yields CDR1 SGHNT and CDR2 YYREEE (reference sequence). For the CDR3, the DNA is TGTGCCAGCAGCCTCCCGGGGCAGAGGACAGATACGCAGTATTTT. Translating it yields CASSLPGQRTDTQYF.

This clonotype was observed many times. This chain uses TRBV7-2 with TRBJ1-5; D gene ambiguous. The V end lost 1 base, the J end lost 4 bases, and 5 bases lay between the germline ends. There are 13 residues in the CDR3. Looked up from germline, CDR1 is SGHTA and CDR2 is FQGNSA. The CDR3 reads CASSLGINQPQHF. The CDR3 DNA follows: TGTGCCAGCAGCTTAGGGATTAATCAGCCCCAGCATTTT.